This T cell receptor (beta chain) was sequenced for a study of low-dose radiotherapy and immunotherapy resistance in tumors. Trimming stripped 0 bases from V and 3 bases from J, with 0 bases between. This CDR3 is built from 11 residues. Germline V CDR1 and CDR2: MNHEY, SMNVEV (reference sequence). First-strand cDNA used TRAV- and TRBV-specific primers, covering alpha and beta chains. TCRs were put through 15 to 25 PCR cycles of amplification with Phusion. A constant-region primer and the V-primer adapter served as the primer pair. TCRdb called the reads again in MiXCR, with one record for every CDR3 protein. The sample records 12,000 to 15,000 distinct CDR3 sequences, approximately 68% being singletons.

This chain joins TRBV27 and TRBJ2-7; D is undetermined. The TCR sequence derives from a human donor with advanced metastatic prostate, ovarian, gallbladder or colorectal cancer (not recorded which). This table probably holds off-target reads from a library built for another chain. CDR3 bases: TGTGCCAGCAGTTTATCCTACGAGCAGTACTTC. Translating it yields CASSLSYEQYF.